This record covers a single T cell receptor beta chain. The CDR3 is 14 amino acids. Trimming stripped 8 bases from V and 3 bases from J, with 14 bases between. This sample stems from a study of CD8 T cells in Susac syndrome. The authors reverse transcribed roughly 0.5 to 1 ug RNA with random hexamers. The TCR beta CDR3 was amplified by immunoSEQ multiplex PCR across 54 Vbeta, 13 Jbeta. TCRdb reprocessed the immunoSEQ multiplex PCR reads with MiXCR, giving one entry per CDR3 protein. The data show a few hundred thousand distinct CDR3 sequences, approximately 85% seen once. The chain couples TRBV12-3 or TRBV12-4 to TRBJ2-1; D might be TRBD1 (6 bases). The specimen was CD8+ T cells from PBMCs. This TCR was recovered from a human donor with multiple sclerosis. The CDR3 loop reads CASAGTQVYNEQFF. CDR3 in DNA: TGTGCCAGCGCCGGGACACAGGTCTACAATGAGCAGTTCTTC.